Given below is one TCR beta chain in context. The antigen remains unidentified. The protocol was immunoSEQ multiplex PCR, while the TCRdb copy is restricted to in-frame clones and leaves out a portion. This sample has roughly 100,000 clones, with more than 90% found just once. The selected patients with pancreatic ductal adenocarcinoma had surgery but no neoadjuvant therapy. This entry belongs to a study of T cells in pancreatic ductal adenocarcinoma. Study conclusions and caveats: Tumors hold more CD45RO+ effector T cells, which may bias toward lower diversity.

J gave up 9 bases and V 0 bases, and 10 bases lay outside the gene matches. Germline-derived CDR1 and CDR2 are MNHEY and SMNVEV (reference sequence). The CDR3 has 18 residues. The sample taken for sequencing was PBMCs. The chain uses TRBV27 and TRBJ2-1, with 14 bases that match TRBD2. This TCR was sampled from a human donor with pancreatic ductal adenocarcinoma. CDR3 sequence reads: CASSLSPGTSGSGSEQFF. The DNA for the CDR3 is TGTGCCAGCAGTTTATCACCAGGGACTAGCGGGAGTGGGAGTGAGCAGTTCTTC.